The 22 T cell receptor beta chains given below trace back to one sample, sequenced in a study of blood T cell repertoires in COVID-19. Here immunoSEQ multiplex PCR was the method, and the copy in TCRdb shows in-frame clones only, minus some. The sample records 120,000 to 150,000 clones, more than 70% being singletons. The specimen was peripheral blood. The source is a woman between 50 and 59 years old with acute or convalescent COVID-19.

The V gene is TRBV5-6, the J gene TRBJ2-3; 7 bases fit TRBD2. The V gene's germline CDR1 is SGHDT and CDR2 YYEEEE. The CDR3 contains 16 residues. Trimming removed 4 bases from V and 6 bases from J; junction bases left unmatched: 14. The CDR3 loop is CASSAHGTIGRDTQYF. In nucleotides, the CDR3 is TGTGCCAGCAGCGCTCACGGGACTATAGGAAGGGATACGCAGTATTTT.

The V gene is TRBV7-9, the J gene TRBJ1-1; tentatively, D is TRBD1 (6 bases). CDR3 length: 14 residues. The V gene's germline CDR1 is SEHNR and CDR2 FQNEAQ (reference sequence). Trimming took 8 bases from V and 1 from J, leaving 14 bases between them. The CDR3 DNA reads TGTGCCAGCGGCTGGGGGACAAAGAACACTGAAGCTTTCTTT. It specifies CASGWGTKNTEAFF. The full variable domain, completed using reference TRBV7-9 and TRBJ1-1, is DTGVSQNPRHKITKRGQNVTFRCDPISEHNRLYWYRQTLGQGPEFLTYFQNEAQLEKSRLLSDRFSAERPKGSFSTLEIQRTEQGDSAMYLCASGWGTKNTEAFFGQGTRLTVV.

This clone appeared many times. The rearrangement links TRBV13 to TRBJ2-7; 9 bases agree with TRBD2. The germline V gene encodes CDR1 PRHDT and CDR2 FYEKMQ (reference sequence). With V trimmed by 4 bases and J by 5 bases, 9 bases remained unmatched. CDR3 length: 15 residues. CDR3 DNA: TGTGCCAGCAGCTGGGGGACCGGGACTAGCAACGAGCAGTACTTC. It specifies CASSWGTGTSNEQYF.

The chain carries TRBV27 and TRBJ1-5; D unresolved. The length of the CDR3 is 13 residues. V dropped 1 base and J dropped 4 bases, with 5 bases sitting between them. Germline CDR1 MNHEY, CDR2 SMNVEV (reference sequence). As DNA, the CDR3 is TGTGCCAGCAGTTTATGGAGGAATCAGCCCCAGCATTTT. Its protein is CASSLWRNQPQHF.

This chain links TRBV7-2 with TRBJ1-6; the D gene is possibly TRBD1 (5 bases). The germline V gene has CDR1 SGHTA and CDR2 FQGNSA. This CDR3 contains 16 residues. Trimming left V 2 bases short and J 9 bases short, with 17 bases between. CDR3 protein: CASSLWAGTGTSPLHF. The CDR3, as DNA: TGTGCCAGCAGCTTATGGGCAGGAACAGGAACTTCACCCCTCCACTTT.

V is TRBV5-1 and J is TRBJ1-5; the D is unclear. CDR1 and CDR2 (germline): SGHRS, YFSETQ. V lost 0 bases to trimming and J lost 0 bases, with 10 bases between them. The CDR3 is made up of 16 amino acids. Written as DNA, the CDR3 is TGCGCCAGCAGCTTGGACCCAGATTATAGCAATCAGCCCCAGCATTTT. Translation gives CASSLDPDYSNQPQHF. Looking up the rest from reference TRBV5-1 and TRBJ1-5 gives the full variable domain: KAGVTQTPRYLIKTRGQQVTLSCSPISGHRSVSWYQQTPGQGLQFLFEYFSETQRNKGNFPGRFSGRQFSNSRSEMNVSTLELGDSALYLCASSLDPDYSNQPQHFGDGTRLSIL.

This chain links TRBV10-3 with TRBJ2-7, with 7 nucleotides matching TRBD1. The CDR3 sequence is 13 residues long. J lost 5 bases, V lost 7 bases, and 8 bases had no gene match. CDR1 is ENHRY and CDR2 is SYGVKD in the germline V gene. CDR3 sequence reads: CAIMPTGSDEQYF. Here the CDR3 DNA reads TGTGCCATCATGCCGACAGGGTCGGACGAGCAGTACTTC.

J is TRBJ1-1 and V is TRBV7-2, with TRBD1 as a possible D gene (6 bases). Looked up from germline, CDR1 is SGHTA and CDR2 is FQGNSA. V lost 1 base, J lost 3 bases, and 15 bases lay in between. The CDR3 covers 16 residues. The CDR3 sequence is CASSLGGVTGHTEAFF. In DNA, the CDR3 is TGTGCCAGCAGCTTAGGAGGGGTGACAGGCCACACTGAAGCTTTCTTT.

V usage is TRBV2 and J usage is TRBJ2-3, with D hard to call. The CDR3 sequence is 13 residues long. Germline V lookup: CDR1 SNHLY, CDR2 FYNNEI. The V end was cut by 9 bases, the J end by 2 bases, with 12 bases between. CDR3 nucleotides: TGTGCCAGTATGGGCCTATCCACAGATACGCAGTATTTT. Amino acid sequence: CASMGLSTDTQYF. The full variable domain, in which reference TRBV2 and TRBJ2-3 provide the parts outside the CDR3, is EPEVTQTPSHQVTQMGQEVILRCVPISNHLYFYWYRQILGQKVEFLVSFYNNEISEKSEIFDDQFSVERPDGSNFTLKIRSTKLEDSAMYFCASMGLSTDTQYFGPGTRLTVL.

The gene calls are TRBV7-2 and TRBJ2-7; D is perhaps TRBD2 (6 bases). Germline CDR1 reads SGHTA; CDR2 reads FQGNSA. The CDR3 loop spans 15 amino acids. V lost 0 bases, J lost 6 bases, and 15 bases lay in between. CDR3 DNA: TGTGCCAGCAGCTTAGCCTCGGGAGAAATATCCGAGCAGTACTTC. Its translation is CASSLASGEISEQYF. Combining the CDR3 with reference TRBV7-2 and TRBJ2-7 gives the whole variable domain GAGVSQSPSNKVTEKGKDVELRCDPISGHTALYWYRQSLGQGLEFLIYFQGNSAPDKSGLPSDRFSAERTGGSVSTLTIQRTQQEDSAVYLCASSLASGEISEQYFGPGTRLTVT.

The chain has TRBV28 and TRBJ1-1; D not resolved. The CDR3 runs 13 residues. Deletions cut 7 bases from V and 3 bases from J, with 12 bases between. Germline CDR1 is MDHEN and CDR2 is SYDVKM. CDR3 DNA sequence: TGTGCCAGCACCAGCGGGTCCGACACTGAAGCTTTCTTT. Translation gives CASTSGSDTEAFF.

In the case of this clone: Different DNA sequences within this sample yield the same CDR3. V usage is TRBV12-3 or TRBV12-4 and J usage is TRBJ1-5; no clear D. V was cut by 3 bases and J by 4 bases, with 7 bases left in between. The CDR3 has 13 amino acids. CDR3 region: CASSFSGNQPQHF. In DNA form, the CDR3 reads TGTGCCAGCAGTTTTTCCGGGAATCAGCCCCAGCATTTT.

The chain couples TRBV9 to TRBJ2-5; weak D call: TRBD1 (6 bases). V lost 0 bases to trimming and J lost 3 bases, with 9 bases between them. The CDR3 contains 14 residues. The germline gives CDR1 SGDLS, CDR2 YYNGEE. CDR3: CASSVDRAEETQYF. The CDR3 nucleotides read TGTGCCAGCAGCGTAGACAGGGCTGAAGAGACCCAGTACTTC.

J is TRBJ2-6 and V is TRBV9; D gene unclear. This CDR3 region has 16 residues. V lost 3 bases, J lost 4 bases, and 14 bases lay in between. CDR1 is SGDLS, CDR2 YYNGEE, per germline. This chain's CDR3 is CASSAFAGTGANVLTF. The CDR3 nucleotides are TGTGCCAGCAGCGCCTTTGCAGGAACAGGGGCCAACGTCCTGACTTTC. The entire variable domain, with the rest obtained from reference TRBV9 and TRBJ2-6, is as follows: DSGVTQTPKHLITATGQRVTLRCSPRSGDLSVYWYQQSLDQGLQFLIQYYNGEERAKGNILERFSAQQFPDLHSELNLSSLELGDSALYFCASSAFAGTGANVLTFGAGSRLTVL.

V usage is TRBV5-1 and J usage is TRBJ2-2; D unclear. CDR3 length: 13 residues. Germline CDR1 and CDR2: SGHRS and YFSETQ. V dropped 2 bases and J dropped 3 bases, with 5 bases sitting between them. CDR3 sequence reads: CASSFADTGELFF. CDR3 sequence (DNA): TGCGCCAGCAGCTTCGCAGACACCGGGGAGCTGTTTTTT.

This chain connects TRBV13 to TRBJ1-4; 8 nucleotides line up with TRBD1. The CDR3 loop spans 17 amino acids. Losses at the gene ends were 5 bases for V and 0 bases for J; bases not matched to a gene: 8. Germline V lookup: CDR1 PRHDT, CDR2 FYEKMQ (reference sequence). Here the CDR3 DNA reads TGTGCCAGCAGCCGTCTGACAGGGGCTACAACTAATGAAAAACTGTTTTTT. The encoded protein is CASSRLTGATTNEKLFF. Full variable domain (remainder filled in from reference TRBV13 and TRBJ1-4): AAGVIQSPRHLIKEKRETATLKCYPIPRHDTVYWYQQGPGQDPQFLISFYEKMQSDKGSIPDRFSAQQFSDYHSELNMSSLELGDSALYFCASSRLTGATTNEKLFFGSGTQLSVL.

The rearrangement links TRBV27 to TRBJ1-1; 7 nucleotides match TRBD1. With V trimmed by 4 bases and J by 4 bases, 12 bases remained unmatched. The V gene's germline CDR1 is MNHEY and CDR2 SMNVEV (reference sequence). The CDR3 sequence is 16 residues long. This CDR3 reads CASSSPKQGYSTEAFF. As DNA, the CDR3 is TGTGCCAGCAGTTCTCCTAAACAGGGGTATAGCACTGAAGCTTTCTTT.

The chain employs TRBV10-3 and TRBJ2-5; D perhaps matches TRBD1 (6 bases). This CDR3 has 13 residues. V lost 7 bases and J 2 bases, leaving 11 bases between the germline ends. Germline V gene lookup returns CDR1 ENHRY and CDR2 SYGVKD. CDR3 sequence: CAITAGTQETQYF. In DNA form, the CDR3 reads TGTGCCATCACCGCAGGGACACAAGAGACCCAGTACTTC.

The rearrangement links TRBV11-3 to TRBJ2-3; TRBD2 agrees at 7 bases. V was pared by 1 base and J by 4 bases, with 2 bases of the junction left unmatched. The CDR3 spans 14 residues. Germline assignment: CDR1 SGHNT and CDR2 YENEEA. The CDR3 sequence is CASSLAAGADTQYF. The CDR3 DNA reads TGTGCCAGCAGCTTAGCCGCGGGGGCAGATACGCAGTATTTT. The full variable domain, completed using reference TRBV11-3 and TRBJ2-3, is EAGVVQSPRYKIIEKKQPVAFWCNPISGHNTLYWYLQNLGQGPELLIRYENEEAVDDSQLPKDRFSAERLKGVDSTLKIQPAELGDSAVYLCASSLAAGADTQYFGPGTRLTVL.

The V gene is TRBV11-3, the J gene TRBJ2-7; 9 nucleotides align to TRBD1. Germline CDR1 SGHNT, CDR2 YENEEA. The CDR3 covers 14 residues. J gave up 6 bases and V 5 bases, and 8 bases lay outside the gene matches. The CDR3 bases are TGTGCCAGCAGCACAGGACAGGGGCTAGTCGAGCAGTACTTC. Protein: CASSTGQGLVEQYF. Full variable domain (remainder filled in from reference TRBV11-3 and TRBJ2-7): EAGVVQSPRYKIIEKKQPVAFWCNPISGHNTLYWYLQNLGQGPELLIRYENEEAVDDSQLPKDRFSAERLKGVDSTLKIQPAELGDSAVYLCASSTGQGLVEQYFGPGTRLTVT.

This chain uses TRBV6-1 with TRBJ2-1; D remains ambiguous. CDR1 is MNHNS and CDR2 is SASEGT in the germline V gene. The CDR3 covers 13 residues. Between the trimmed V and J ends, which lost 3 bases and 6 bases, there was a span of 9 bases. The CDR3 region is CASSDNRSNEQFF. In DNA form, the CDR3 reads TGTGCCAGCAGTGATAACCGGAGCAATGAGCAGTTCTTC.

The chain recombines TRBV5-1 with TRBJ2-7, with 8 bases matching TRBD1. Trimming cost V 0 bases and J 5 bases; bases outside gene matches: 7. This CDR3 is built from 15 residues. Per germline, CDR1 SGHRS and CDR2 YFSETQ. The CDR3: CASSLAPGGFDEQYF. CDR3 nucleotides: TGCGCCAGCAGCTTGGCCCCAGGGGGCTTCGACGAGCAGTACTTC.